Presented here are 28 T cell receptor beta chains from one specimen sequenced in a study of blood T cell repertoires in COVID-19. Generated by immunoSEQ multiplex PCR, the TCRdb table keeps only in-frame clones and is missing some. The sample includes 120,000 or so clones, approximately 85% of them seen just once. Sequencing used peripheral blood. The receptors come from a woman older than 75 with acute or convalescent COVID-19.

The V and J genes are TRBV7-9 and TRBJ1-5, with D uncertain. Per the germline V gene, CDR1 is SEHNR and CDR2 is FQNEAQ (reference sequence). The CDR3 is 13 amino acids. Trimming removed 3 bases from V and 1 base from J, with 4 bases in between. The CDR3 sequence: CASSLQSNQPQHF. The CDR3 DNA reads TGTGCCAGCAGCTTGCAGAGCAATCAGCCCCAGCATTTT. Full variable domain (missing parts from reference TRBV7-9 and TRBJ1-5): DTGVSQNPRHKITKRGQNVTFRCDPISEHNRLYWYRQTLGQGPEFLTYFQNEAQLEKSRLLSDRFSAERPKGSFSTLEIQRTEQGDSAMYLCASSLQSNQPQHFGDGTRLSIL.

V and J are TRBV27 and TRBJ1-6; D not certain. The CDR3 consists of 14 residues. Per germline, CDR1 MNHEY and CDR2 SMNVEV (reference sequence). Trimming took 3 bases from V and 7 from J, leaving 10 bases between them. The CDR3 reads CASSFRQVNSPLHF. For the CDR3, the DNA is TGTGCCAGCAGTTTCCGGCAGGTGAATTCACCCCTCCACTTT.

The chain recombines TRBV14 with TRBJ1-3, with D perhaps matching TRBD1 (5 bases). V was clipped by 1 base and J by 2 bases, with 12 bases between them. This CDR3 has 16 amino acids. Germline V gene sequence: CDR1 SGHDN, CDR2 FVKESK. CDR3 region: CASSQVLGAPGNTIYF. DNA of the CDR3: TGTGCCAGCAGCCAAGTTCTAGGGGCACCTGGAAACACCATATATTTT.

This chain joins TRBV10-3 and TRBJ2-3; D is perhaps TRBD1 (5 bases). V was clipped by 3 bases and J by 2 bases, with 15 bases between them. This CDR3 is 16 amino acids long. Germline V gives CDR1 ENHRY, CDR2 SYGVKD. CDR3 coding DNA: TGTGCCATCAGTGAATCTAAAGGGGCGAACACAGATACGCAGTATTTT. Protein product: CAISESKGANTDTQYF.

This chain links TRBV7-2 with TRBJ2-2, with D perhaps TRBD2 (5 bases). V shed 6 bases and J shed 4 bases, with 12 bases lying between them. Germline V CDR1 and CDR2: SGHTA, FQGNSA. The CDR3 is 14 amino acids. CDR3 amino acids: CASSPRVTTGELFF. The CDR3 DNA reads as TGTGCCAGCAGTCCGCGGGTAACCACCGGGGAGCTGTTTTTT. Variable domain in full (rest from reference TRBV7-2 and TRBJ2-2): GAGVSQSPSNKVTEKGKDVELRCDPISGHTALYWYRQSLGQGLEFLIYFQGNSAPDKSGLPSDRFSAERTGGSVSTLTIQRTQQEDSAVYLCASSPRVTTGELFFGEGSRLTVL.

This rearrangement joins TRBV4-3 to TRBJ1-2, with unresolved D. Germline V gene sequence: CDR1 LGHNA, CDR2 YSLEER. The ends were cut back, 4 bases at V and 0 bases at J, with 15 bases in the middle. This CDR3 is built from 16 residues. In nucleotides, the CDR3 is TGCGCCAGCAGCCCAGACGTTGGCAGAACTAACTATGGCTACACCTTC. It encodes CASSPDVGRTNYGYTF.

The CDR3 spells CASSKWSGTYEQYV. The CDR3 region has the DNA TGTGCCAGCAGCAAATGGTCAGGAACCTACGAGCAGTACGTC. The genes are TRBV21-1 and TRBJ2-7; no check of the table's D call, TRBD1, against the DNA was made. TRBV21-1 is a listed pseudogene. The CDR3 is 14 residues long.

The chain employs TRBV9 and TRBJ1-2, with TRBD1 matching 7 bases. Looked up from germline, CDR1 is SGDLS and CDR2 is YYNGEE. The CDR3 extends over 15 amino acids. Losses at the gene ends were 0 bases for V and 4 bases for J; bases not matched to a gene: 6. The CDR3 region is CASSVEINRGYGYTF. The CDR3, as DNA: TGTGCCAGCAGCGTAGAGATAAACAGGGGCTATGGCTACACCTTC.

This clone appeared once. This chain links TRBV4-1 with TRBJ2-5; 7 nucleotides line up with TRBD1. The CDR3 loop spans 14 amino acids. From germline, CDR1 is MGHRA and CDR2 YSYEKL. Trimming at V came to 1 base and at J to 1 base, leaving 0 bases not matched to a gene. In DNA, the CDR3 is TGCGCCAGCAGCCAAGGGGACAGCCAAGAGACCCAGTACTTC. It yields the protein CASSQGDSQETQYF.

The genes are TRBV4-3 and TRBJ1-1; 7 bases match TRBD1. V was clipped by 3 bases and J by 7 bases; unmatched bases: 8. The CDR3 is made up of 14 amino acids. CDR1 and CDR2 (germline): LGHNA, YSLEER. CDR3 residues: CASSQGFGTDEAFF. CDR3 sequence (DNA): TGCGCCAGCAGCCAGGGCTTCGGGACAGATGAAGCTTTCTTT.

The CDR3 is CASSRQGANSYNEQFF. The CDR3 DNA sequence: TGTGCCAGCAGTCGACAGGGGGCGAATTCCTACAATGAGCAGTTCTTC. V usage is TRBV28 and J usage is TRBJ2-1; TRBD1 matches at 10 bases. The germline CDR1 and CDR2 sequences are MDHEN and SYDVKM. The CDR3 runs 16 residues. V lost 5 bases to trimming and J lost 1 base; unmatched junction nucleotides: 5.

This clone was detected only a few times. The V gene is TRBV7-2, the J gene TRBJ2-5; 7 bases agree with TRBD2. This CDR3 spans 15 amino acids. J was trimmed by 5 bases and V by 0 bases; bases with no gene match: 6. Germline V gene lookup returns CDR1 SGHTA and CDR2 FQGNSA. CDR3 sequence reads: CASSLAGSGDETQYF. For the CDR3, the DNA is TGTGCCAGCAGCTTAGCGGGGAGCGGGGACGAGACCCAGTACTTC.

The chain joins TRBV12-3 or TRBV12-4 to TRBJ2-7; the D gene is possibly TRBD1 (6 bases). The CDR3 sequence is 12 residues long. V lost 5 bases and J lost 6, with 11 bases in between. Here the CDR3 reads CASSPTGIEQYF. In DNA, the CDR3 is TGTGCCAGCAGTCCTACAGGGATCGAGCAGTACTTC.

This clone was seen ten or more times. This chain joins TRBV2 and TRBJ2-5; 7 bases are shared with TRBD1. The CDR3 has 14 amino acids. In germline, CDR1 is SNHLY, CDR2 FYNNEI. V lost 4 bases to trimming and J lost 7 bases; unmatched junction nucleotides: 9. The DNA for the CDR3 is TGTGCCAGCAGTGCTGACAGGGTAGGGTTGACCCAGTACTTC. Protein sequence: CASSADRVGLTQYF.

This chain joins TRBV6-6 and TRBJ1-2; TRBD1 matches at 9 bases. Per germline, CDR1 MNHNY and CDR2 SVGAGI (reference sequence). The V gene end was trimmed by 6 bases and the J gene end by 2 bases; junction bases not matched to a gene: 10. The CDR3 consists of 16 residues. CDR3 nucleotides: TGTGCCAGCAGCCGTCCCTTGGGACAGGGCAACTATGGCTACACCTTC. This encodes CASSRPLGQGNYGYTF.

V and J are TRBV19 and TRBJ2-2; TRBD1 is a possible D gene (5 bases). The CDR3 has 16 residues. Between the trimmed V and J ends, which lost 3 bases and 4 bases, there was a span of 15 bases. Germline loops: CDR1 LNHDA, CDR2 SQIVND (reference sequence). The CDR3 DNA reads as TGTGCCAGTAGTATCCTCGTGGGGCAGGGCACCGGGGAGCTGTTTTTT. Its translation is CASSILVGQGTGELFF.

This rearrangement joins TRBV19 to TRBJ1-3; no firm D call. V lost 3 bases and J lost 7, with 10 bases in between. The germline CDR1 and CDR2 sequences are LNHDA and SQIVND (reference sequence). The CDR3 covers 13 residues. The DNA of the CDR3 is TGTGCCAGTAGTATTTTCTCGCGGAACACCATATATTTT. It is translated as CASSIFSRNTIYF.

The chain combines TRBV6-5 with TRBJ1-1; the D is unclear. The CDR3 consists of 15 residues. V lost 0 bases and J lost 0, with 8 bases in between. Germline CDR1 reads MNHEY; CDR2 reads SVGAGI. CDR3 in DNA: TGTGCCAGCAGTTACTCGGCGGGGTTGAACACTGAAGCTTTCTTT. Amino acid sequence: CASSYSAGLNTEAFF.

The J gene is TRBJ2-2, the V gene TRBV2; TRBD1 aligns across 7 bases. With 3 bases clipped from V and 2 bases from J, the junction kept 3 bases outside the gene matches. Per germline, CDR1 SNHLY and CDR2 FYNNEI. The CDR3 consists of 15 residues. This CDR3 reads CASSEGQRNTGELFF. CDR3 in DNA: TGTGCCAGCAGTGAGGGACAGCGTAACACCGGGGAGCTGTTTTTT. Based on the CDR3 plus reference TRBV2 and TRBJ2-2, the full variable domain is EPEVTQTPSHQVTQMGQEVILRCVPISNHLYFYWYRQILGQKVEFLVSFYNNEISEKSEIFDDQFSVERPDGSNFTLKIRSTKLEDSAMYFCASSEGQRNTGELFFGEGSRLTVL.

This chain uses TRBV27 with TRBJ1-6; maybe TRBD1 (6 bases). The germline CDR1 and CDR2 sequences are MNHEY and SMNVEV (reference sequence). The CDR3 is 14 amino acids. Deletions cut 4 bases from V and 11 bases from J, with 15 bases between. The DNA of the CDR3 is TGTGCCAGCAGTTCAGCGGACAGAATTGCACCCCTCCACTTT. Translated: CASSSADRIAPLHF.

The DNA of the CDR3 is TGCGCCAGCAGCAGCGAAGTGGGGCCCTCTGGAAACACCATATATTTT. Translating gives CASSSEVGPSGNTIYF. The rearrangement uses TRBV5-1 and TRBJ1-3; TRBD1 is a possible D gene (5 bases). CDR3 length equals 16 residues. V lost 4 bases and J 0 bases, leaving 14 bases between the germline ends. In germline, CDR1 is SGHRS, CDR2 YFSETQ.

CDR3 in amino acids: CASSFRESNEQFF. CDR3 nucleotide sequence: TGTGCCAGCAGTTTCCGTGAGTCGAATGAGCAGTTCTTC. The chain uses TRBV12-3 or TRBV12-4 and TRBJ2-1; D not certain. Trimming pared 3 bases from V and 7 bases from J, leaving 10 bases between. This CDR3 region has 13 residues.

The chain couples TRBV20-1 to TRBJ1-2, with a weak D call TRBD1 (6 bases). The CDR3 runs to 11 residues. Per germline, CDR1 DFQATT and CDR2 SNEGSKA (reference sequence). The ends were cut back, 3 bases at V and 8 bases at J, with 10 bases in the middle. The CDR3, as DNA: TGCAGTGCTAGGGACAGTGTGGGCTACACCTTC. It codes for CSARDSVGYTF.

This clone appeared a few times. V usage is TRBV4-1 and J usage is TRBJ1-4, with D possibly matching TRBD1 (6 bases). Trimming cost V 0 bases and J 7 bases, with 27 bases left between them. Germline V lookup: CDR1 MGHRA, CDR2 YSYEKL. This CDR3 region has 20 residues. The CDR3 loop is CASSQEFLDRLRGDPEKLFF. The CDR3 DNA reads as TGCGCCAGCAGCCAAGAATTCCTAGACAGGCTTCGGGGGGATCCTGAAAAACTGTTTTTT.

V is TRBV5-1 and J is TRBJ2-1, with 8 bases matching TRBD2. The germline gives CDR1 SGHRS, CDR2 YFSETQ. The V segment lost 4 bases and the J segment 5 bases; nucleotides outside the gene matches: 8. The CDR3 loop spans 15 amino acids. This CDR3 is CASSKVSAGDNEQFF. DNA of the CDR3: TGCGCCAGCAGCAAGGTCTCAGCGGGGGACAATGAGCAGTTCTTC. The entire variable domain, with the rest obtained from reference TRBV5-1 and TRBJ2-1, is as follows: KAGVTQTPRYLIKTRGQQVTLSCSPISGHRSVSWYQQTPGQGLQFLFEYFSETQRNKGNFPGRFSGRQFSNSRSEMNVSTLELGDSALYLCASSKVSAGDNEQFFGPGTRLTVL.

V usage is TRBV19 and J usage is TRBJ2-1; no clear D gene. The V end was cut by 3 bases, the J end by 0 bases, with 6 bases between. The CDR3 has 14 amino acids. The germline gives CDR1 LNHDA, CDR2 SQIVND (reference sequence). The CDR3 sequence is CASSMMSSYNEQFF. In DNA, the CDR3 is TGTGCCAGTAGTATGATGAGCTCCTACAATGAGCAGTTCTTC.

This chain joins TRBV2 and TRBJ1-2; 10 bases align to TRBD1. Germline V gives CDR1 SNHLY, CDR2 FYNNEI. The CDR3 is 13 residues long. V lost 3 bases to trimming and J lost 8 bases; unmatched junction nucleotides: 3. CDR3 nucleotides: TGTGCCAGCAGTGAGGGACAGGGGTTAGGCTACACCTTC. It is translated as CASSEGQGLGYTF. The entire variable domain, with the rest obtained from reference TRBV2 and TRBJ1-2, is as follows: EPEVTQTPSHQVTQMGQEVILRCVPISNHLYFYWYRQILGQKVEFLVSFYNNEISEKSEIFDDQFSVERPDGSNFTLKIRSTKLEDSAMYFCASSEGQGLGYTFGSGTRLTVV.

The CDR3 reads CSVRQGRYYGYTF. CDR3 DNA sequence: TGCAGCGTTAGACAGGGGCGCTACTATGGCTACACCTTC. The V gene is TRBV29-1, the J gene TRBJ1-2, with 8 bases fitting TRBD1. The germline CDR1 and CDR2 sequences are SQVTM and ANQGSEA. CDR3 length equals 13 residues. With V trimmed by 5 bases and J by 3 bases, 5 bases remained unmatched.